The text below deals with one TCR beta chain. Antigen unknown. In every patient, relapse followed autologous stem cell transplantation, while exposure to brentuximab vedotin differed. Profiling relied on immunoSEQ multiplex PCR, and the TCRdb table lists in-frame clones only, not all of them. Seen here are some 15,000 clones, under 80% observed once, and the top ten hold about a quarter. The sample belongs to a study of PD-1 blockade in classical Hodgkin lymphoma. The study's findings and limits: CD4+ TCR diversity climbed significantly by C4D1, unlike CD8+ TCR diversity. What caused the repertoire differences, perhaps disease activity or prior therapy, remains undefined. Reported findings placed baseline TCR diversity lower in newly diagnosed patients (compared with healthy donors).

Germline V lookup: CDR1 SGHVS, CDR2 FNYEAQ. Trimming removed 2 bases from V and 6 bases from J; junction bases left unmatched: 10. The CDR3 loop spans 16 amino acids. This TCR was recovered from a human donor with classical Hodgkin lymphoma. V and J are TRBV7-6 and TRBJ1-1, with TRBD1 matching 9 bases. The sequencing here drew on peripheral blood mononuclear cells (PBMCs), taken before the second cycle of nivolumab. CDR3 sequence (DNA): TGTGCCAGCAGCTTATTTGACAGGGGGAGGGTCTCTGAAGCTTTCTTT. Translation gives CASSLFDRGRVSEAFF.